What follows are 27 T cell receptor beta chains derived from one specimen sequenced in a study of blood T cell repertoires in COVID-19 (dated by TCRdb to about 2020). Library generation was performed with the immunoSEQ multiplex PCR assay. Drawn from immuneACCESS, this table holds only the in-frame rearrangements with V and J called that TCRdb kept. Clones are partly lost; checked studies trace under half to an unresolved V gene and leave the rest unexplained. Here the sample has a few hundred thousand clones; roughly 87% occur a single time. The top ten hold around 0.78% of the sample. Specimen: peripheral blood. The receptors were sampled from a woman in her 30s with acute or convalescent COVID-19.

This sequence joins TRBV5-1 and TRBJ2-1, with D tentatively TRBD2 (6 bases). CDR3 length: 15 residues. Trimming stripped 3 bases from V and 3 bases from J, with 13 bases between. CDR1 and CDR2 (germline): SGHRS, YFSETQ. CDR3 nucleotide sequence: TGCGCCAGCAGCTCCGGGCCGGGAGACTACAATGAGCAGTTCTTC. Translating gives CASSSGPGDYNEQFF.

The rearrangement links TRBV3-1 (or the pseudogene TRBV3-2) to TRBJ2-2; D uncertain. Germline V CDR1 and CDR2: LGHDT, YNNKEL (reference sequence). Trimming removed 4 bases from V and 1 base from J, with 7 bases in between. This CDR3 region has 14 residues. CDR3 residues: CASSRDKNTGELFF. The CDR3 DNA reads TGTGCCAGCAGCCGAGACAAGAACACCGGGGAGCTGTTTTTT.

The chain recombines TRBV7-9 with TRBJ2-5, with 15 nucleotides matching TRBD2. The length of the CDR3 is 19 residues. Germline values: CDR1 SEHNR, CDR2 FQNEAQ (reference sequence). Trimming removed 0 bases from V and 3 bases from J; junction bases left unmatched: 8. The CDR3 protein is CASSLAYGLAGGPKETQYF. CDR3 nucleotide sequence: TGTGCCAGCAGCTTAGCGTACGGACTAGCGGGAGGGCCAAAAGAGACCCAGTACTTC. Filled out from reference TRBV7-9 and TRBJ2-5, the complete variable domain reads DTGVSQNPRHKITKRGQNVTFRCDPISEHNRLYWYRQTLGQGPEFLTYFQNEAQLEKSRLLSDRFSAERPKGSFSTLEIQRTEQGDSAMYLCASSLAYGLAGGPKETQYFGPGTRLLVL.

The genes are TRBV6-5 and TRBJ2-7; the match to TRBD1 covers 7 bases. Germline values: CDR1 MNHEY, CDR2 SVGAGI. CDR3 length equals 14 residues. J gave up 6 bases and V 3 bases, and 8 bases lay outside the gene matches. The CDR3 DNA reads TGTGCCAGCAGTTATGGGACAGAGCCCTTCGAGCAGTACTTC. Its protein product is CASSYGTEPFEQYF.

Written as DNA, the CDR3 is TGTGCCAGCAGCCAGGGAAGTCAGCCCCAGCATTTT. Its translation is CASSQGSQPQHF. V is TRBV12-3 or TRBV12-4 and J is TRBJ1-5; weak D call: TRBD1 (5 bases). CDR3 length: 12 amino acids. Trimming shortened V by 6 bases and J by 6 bases, and 9 bases separated the two germline ends.

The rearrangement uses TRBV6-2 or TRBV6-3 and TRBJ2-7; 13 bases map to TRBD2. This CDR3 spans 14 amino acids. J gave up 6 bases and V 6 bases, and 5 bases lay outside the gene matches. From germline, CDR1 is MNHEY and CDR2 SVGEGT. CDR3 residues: CASSPWTSGSEQYF. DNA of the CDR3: TGTGCCAGCAGCCCCTGGACTAGCGGGAGCGAGCAGTACTTC.

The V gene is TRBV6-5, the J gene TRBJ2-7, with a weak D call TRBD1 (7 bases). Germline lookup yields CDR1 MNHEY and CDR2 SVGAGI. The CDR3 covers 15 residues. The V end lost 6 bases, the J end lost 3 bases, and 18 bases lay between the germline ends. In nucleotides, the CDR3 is TGTGCCAGCAGGGTTGAGGAGGGGGCTAGCTACGAGCAGTACTTC. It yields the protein CASRVEEGASYEQYF.

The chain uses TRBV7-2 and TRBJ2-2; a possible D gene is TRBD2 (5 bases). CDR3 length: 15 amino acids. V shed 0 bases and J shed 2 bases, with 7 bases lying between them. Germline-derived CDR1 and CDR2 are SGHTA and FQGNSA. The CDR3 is CASSLAGDNTGELFF. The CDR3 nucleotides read TGTGCCAGCAGCTTAGCGGGAGATAACACCGGGGAGCTGTTTTTT.

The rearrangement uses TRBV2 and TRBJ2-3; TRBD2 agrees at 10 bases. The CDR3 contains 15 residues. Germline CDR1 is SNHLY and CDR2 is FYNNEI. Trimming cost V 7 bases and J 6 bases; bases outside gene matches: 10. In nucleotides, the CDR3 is TGTGCCAGCATATTGTCTAGCGGGAGTCCCGATACGCAGTATTTT. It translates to CASILSSGSPDTQYF.

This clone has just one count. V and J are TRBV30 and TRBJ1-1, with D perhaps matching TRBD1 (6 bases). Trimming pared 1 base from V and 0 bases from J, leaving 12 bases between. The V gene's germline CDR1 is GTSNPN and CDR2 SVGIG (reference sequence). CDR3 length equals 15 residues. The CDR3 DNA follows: TGTGCCTGGAGTGACGACAGGAAAATGAACACTGAAGCTTTCTTT. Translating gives CAWSDDRKMNTEAFF.

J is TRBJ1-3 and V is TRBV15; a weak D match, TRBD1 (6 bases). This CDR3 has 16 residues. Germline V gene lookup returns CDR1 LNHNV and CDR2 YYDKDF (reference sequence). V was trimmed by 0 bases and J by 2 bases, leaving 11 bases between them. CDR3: CATSRDWGGAGNTIYF. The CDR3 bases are TGTGCCACCAGCAGAGATTGGGGGGGCGCTGGAAACACCATATATTTT.

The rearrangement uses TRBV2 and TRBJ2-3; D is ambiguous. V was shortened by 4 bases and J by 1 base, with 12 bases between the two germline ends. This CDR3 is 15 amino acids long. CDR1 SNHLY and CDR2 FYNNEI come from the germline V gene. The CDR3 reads CASSGNSIGTDTQYF. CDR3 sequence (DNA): TGTGCCAGCAGTGGTAATAGCATAGGCACAGATACGCAGTATTTT.

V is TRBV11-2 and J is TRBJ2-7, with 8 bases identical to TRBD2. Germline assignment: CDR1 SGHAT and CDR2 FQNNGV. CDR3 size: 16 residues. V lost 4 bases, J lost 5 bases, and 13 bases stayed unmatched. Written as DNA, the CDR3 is TGTGCCAGCAGCTCTTGGTCGGGACTAGAAATTGACGAGCAGTACTTC. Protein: CASSSWSGLEIDEQYF.

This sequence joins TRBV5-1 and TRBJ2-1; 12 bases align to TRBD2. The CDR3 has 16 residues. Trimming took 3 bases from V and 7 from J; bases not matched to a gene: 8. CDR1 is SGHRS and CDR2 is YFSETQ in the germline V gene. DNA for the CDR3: TGCGCCAGCAGCTCAACGACTAGCGGGAGAAGTAATGAGCAGTTCTTC. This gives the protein CASSSTTSGRSNEQFF.

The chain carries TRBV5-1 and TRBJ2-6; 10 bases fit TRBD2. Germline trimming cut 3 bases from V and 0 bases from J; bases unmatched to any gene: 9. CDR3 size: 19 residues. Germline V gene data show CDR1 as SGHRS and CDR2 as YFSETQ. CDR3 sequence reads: CASSSPESGRASGANVLTF. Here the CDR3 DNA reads TGCGCCAGCAGCTCCCCAGAAAGCGGGAGGGCCTCTGGGGCCAACGTCCTGACTTTC.

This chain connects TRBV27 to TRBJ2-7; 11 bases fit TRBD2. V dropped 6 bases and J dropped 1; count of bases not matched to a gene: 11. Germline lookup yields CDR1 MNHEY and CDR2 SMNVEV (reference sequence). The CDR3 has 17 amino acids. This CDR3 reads CASSGGKTSGGSYEQYF. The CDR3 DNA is TGTGCCAGCAGCGGCGGAAAAACTAGCGGGGGATCCTACGAGCAGTACTTC.

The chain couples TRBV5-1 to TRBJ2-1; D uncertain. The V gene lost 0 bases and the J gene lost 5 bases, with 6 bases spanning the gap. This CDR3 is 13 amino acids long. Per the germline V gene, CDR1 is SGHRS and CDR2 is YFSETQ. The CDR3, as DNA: TGCGCCAGCAGCTTGGTTCGTAACAATGAGCAGTTCTTC. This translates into CASSLVRNNEQFF.

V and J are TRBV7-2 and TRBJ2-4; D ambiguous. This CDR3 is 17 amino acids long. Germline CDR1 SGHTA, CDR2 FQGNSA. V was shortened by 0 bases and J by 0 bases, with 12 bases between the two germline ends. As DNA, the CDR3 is TGTGCCAGCAGCTTAGCCTCTGGGCCCCTAGCCAAAAACATTCAGTACTTC. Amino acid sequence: CASSLASGPLAKNIQYF. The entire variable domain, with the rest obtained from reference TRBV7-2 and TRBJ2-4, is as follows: GAGVSQSPSNKVTEKGKDVELRCDPISGHTALYWYRQSLGQGLEFLIYFQGNSAPDKSGLPSDRFSAERTGGSVSTLTIQRTQQEDSAVYLCASSLASGPLAKNIQYFGAGTRLSVL.

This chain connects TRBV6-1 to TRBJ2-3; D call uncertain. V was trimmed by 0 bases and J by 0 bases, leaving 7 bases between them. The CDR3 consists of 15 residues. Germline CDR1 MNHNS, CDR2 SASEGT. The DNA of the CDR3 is TGTGCCAGCAGTGAAGCGGGCCCTAGCACAGATACGCAGTATTTT. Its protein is CASSEAGPSTDTQYF.

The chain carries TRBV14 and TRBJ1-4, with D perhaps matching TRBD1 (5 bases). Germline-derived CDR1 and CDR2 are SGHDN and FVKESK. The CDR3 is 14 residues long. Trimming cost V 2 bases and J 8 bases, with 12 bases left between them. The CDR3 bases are TGTGCCAGCAGCCAATCGGGGGGTGGCGAAAAACTGTTTTTT. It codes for CASSQSGGGEKLFF.

The DNA for the CDR3 is TGTGCCAGTAGTGGGACGGGAGTCGTCGGGGAGCTGTTTTTT. This translates into CASSGTGVVGELFF. The gene calls are TRBV19 and TRBJ2-2, with D maybe TRBD2 (6 bases). V was clipped by 5 bases and J by 7 bases, with 14 bases between them. The CDR3 length is 14 residues. The germline gives CDR1 LNHDA, CDR2 SQIVND (reference sequence).

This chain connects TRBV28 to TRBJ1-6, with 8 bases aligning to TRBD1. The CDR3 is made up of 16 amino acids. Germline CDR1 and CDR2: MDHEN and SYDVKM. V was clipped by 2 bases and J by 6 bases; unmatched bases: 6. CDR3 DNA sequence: TGTGCCAGCAGTTTACGGCGGACAGGGTTTAATTCACCCCTCCACTTT. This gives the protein CASSLRRTGFNSPLHF.

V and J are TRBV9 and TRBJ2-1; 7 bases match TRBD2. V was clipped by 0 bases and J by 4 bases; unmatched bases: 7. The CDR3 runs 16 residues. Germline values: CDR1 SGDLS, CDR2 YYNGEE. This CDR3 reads CASSVGPGGLYNEQFF. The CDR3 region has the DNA TGTGCCAGCAGCGTAGGCCCGGGAGGTCTTTACAATGAGCAGTTCTTC.

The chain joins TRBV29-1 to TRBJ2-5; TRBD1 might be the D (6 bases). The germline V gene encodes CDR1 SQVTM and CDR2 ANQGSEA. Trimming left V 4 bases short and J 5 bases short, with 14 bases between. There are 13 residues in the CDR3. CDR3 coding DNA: TGCAGCGTTGGGCAGGGGACCGGGGAGACCCAGTACTTC. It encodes CSVGQGTGETQYF. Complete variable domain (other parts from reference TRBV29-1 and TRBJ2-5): SAVISQKPSRDICQRGTSLTIQCQVDSQVTMMFWYRQQPGQSLTLIATANQGSEATYESGFVIDKFPISRPNLTFSTLTVSNMSPEDSSIYLCSVGQGTGETQYFGPGTRLLVL.

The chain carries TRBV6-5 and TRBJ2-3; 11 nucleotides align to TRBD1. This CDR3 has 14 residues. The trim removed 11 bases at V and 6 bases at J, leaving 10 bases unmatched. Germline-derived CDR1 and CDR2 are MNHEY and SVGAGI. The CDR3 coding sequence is TGTGCCGGGGCCGGACAGGGGGCGAGCGATACGCAGTATTTT. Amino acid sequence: CAGAGQGASDTQYF.

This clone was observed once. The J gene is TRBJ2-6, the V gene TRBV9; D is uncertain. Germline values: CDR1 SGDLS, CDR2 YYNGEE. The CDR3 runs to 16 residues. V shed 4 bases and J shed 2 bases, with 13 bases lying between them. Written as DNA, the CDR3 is TGTGCCAGCAGCCCTACCACGGGTCCTGGGGCCAACGTCCTGACTTTC. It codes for CASSPTTGPGANVLTF.

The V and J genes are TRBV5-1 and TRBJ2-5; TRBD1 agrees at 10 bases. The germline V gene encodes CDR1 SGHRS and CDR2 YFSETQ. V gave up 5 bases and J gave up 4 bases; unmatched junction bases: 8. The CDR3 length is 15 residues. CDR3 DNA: TGCGCCAGCAGGATTGGTGGACAGGGGGTAGAGACCCAGTACTTC. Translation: CASRIGGQGVETQYF.